These 23 T cell receptor beta chains originate from one sample sequenced in a study of cytomegalovirus exposure and HLA in healthy donors. This PCR relied on a set of 60 Vbeta primers and 13 Jbeta primers. Profiling relied on immunoSEQ multiplex PCR, and the TCRdb table lists in-frame clones only, not all of them. Of fewer than 110,000 clones in the sample, under 80% were seen once. Sequencing was carried out using PBMCs. The receptors shown here come from a woman aged 40 to 50 in good health and CMV-seropositive.

The J gene is TRBJ2-3, the V gene TRBV29-1; maybe TRBD1 (5 bases). Looked up from germline, CDR1 is SQVTM and CDR2 is ANQGSEA. V was pared by 6 bases and J by 2 bases, with 12 bases between. This CDR3 has 13 amino acids. CDR3 nucleotide sequence: TGCAGCGTGGGCGGCAGGGTCACAGATACGCAGTATTTT. Protein: CSVGGRVTDTQYF.

The chain couples TRBV9 to TRBJ2-1, with 7 bases matching TRBD2. The V segment lost 0 bases and the J segment 9 bases; nucleotides outside the gene matches: 12. Looked up from germline, CDR1 is SGDLS and CDR2 is YYNGEE. The CDR3 is made up of 16 amino acids. As DNA, the CDR3 is TGTGCCAGCAGCGTAGGAGGGCTAGCGGCGGTGAGTGAGCAGTTCTTC. Its protein product is CASSVGGLAAVSEQFF.

The rearrangement links TRBV10-3 to TRBJ2-7, with D tentatively TRBD1 (7 bases). The V end lost 8 bases, the J end lost 6 bases, and 14 bases lay between the germline ends. The length of the CDR3 is 12 residues. CDR1 ENHRY and CDR2 SYGVKD come from the germline V gene. CDR3 loop: CAIRGTVGEQYF. CDR3 sequence (DNA): TGTGCCATCCGGGGGACAGTCGGCGAGCAGTACTTC.

This clone was counted between two and nine times. This rearrangement joins TRBV2 to TRBJ1-4, with 8 bases that match TRBD1. The CDR3 totals 19 residues. Trimming took 0 bases from V and 3 from J; bases not matched to a gene: 12. CDR1 and CDR2 from the germline V gene are SNHLY and FYNNEI. CDR3 DNA sequence: TGTGCCAGCAGTGAAGCGCTTTATAGAGGGGACAGGCCTAATGAAAAACTGTTTTTT. It codes for CASSEALYRGDRPNEKLFF. The whole variable domain, remainder taken from reference TRBV2 and TRBJ1-4, is EPEVTQTPSHQVTQMGQEVILRCVPISNHLYFYWYRQILGQKVEFLVSFYNNEISEKSEIFDDQFSVERPDGSNFTLKIRSTKLEDSAMYFCASSEALYRGDRPNEKLFFGSGTQLSVL.

For this clone: The junction departs from the called germline gene at one end, perhaps through a read error. The chain couples TRBV9 to TRBJ1-4, with D maybe TRBD1 (5 bases). The CDR3 runs to 14 residues. The germline V gene encodes CDR1 SGDLS and CDR2 YYNGEE. The CDR3 DNA is TGTGCCAGCAGCGTAGGGGACGGGAGGGAAAAACCGTTTTTT. This encodes CASSVGDGREKPFF.

This clone has only one observation. CDR3 sequence: CASSAQGRGEYNEQFF. The CDR3 DNA follows: TGTGCCAGCAGCGCCCAGGGGCGGGGGGAATACAATGAGCAGTTCTTC. The J gene is TRBJ2-1, the V gene TRBV9; TRBD2 agrees at 8 bases. Germline V gene data show CDR1 as SGDLS and CDR2 as YYNGEE. This CDR3 comprises 16 residues. V dropped 3 bases and J dropped 4; count of bases not matched to a gene: 9.

Notes on this clone: Compared with germline, one end of the junction differs, possibly owing to a read error. The rearrangement links TRBV7-7 to TRBJ2-5, with D maybe TRBD1 (5 bases). The length of the CDR3 is 13 residues. Per germline, CDR1 SSHAT and CDR2 FNYEAQ (reference sequence). This CDR3 reads CASSLQAQETQYF. The CDR3 DNA follows: TGTGCTAGCAGCTTACAGGCCCAAGAGACCCAGTACTTC.

V and J are TRBV30 and TRBJ2-1, with 13 positions matching TRBD2. J was trimmed by 15 bases and V by 1 base; bases with no gene match: 3. Germline V gene data show CDR1 as GTSNPN and CDR2 as SVGIG (reference sequence). The CDR3 extends over 12 amino acids. The chain's CDR3 is CAWSAGLAGRFF. The CDR3, as DNA: TGTGCCTGGAGTGCGGGACTAGCGGGGCGGTTCTTC.

The rearrangement joins TRBV29-1 to TRBJ1-3; D remains unclear. The CDR3 spans 14 residues. CDR1 is SQVTM, CDR2 ANQGSEA, per germline. V was clipped by 3 bases and J by 0 bases, with 9 bases between them. The CDR3 DNA follows: TGCAGCGTTGAGGGCACCATCTCTGGAAACACCATATATTTT. Protein sequence: CSVEGTISGNTIYF. Filled out from reference TRBV29-1 and TRBJ1-3, the complete variable domain reads SAVISQKPSRDICQRGTSLTIQCQVDSQVTMMFWYRQQPGQSLTLIATANQGSEATYESGFVIDKFPISRPNLTFSTLTVSNMSPEDSSIYLCSVEGTISGNTIYFGEGSWLTVV.

This chain connects TRBV12-5 to TRBJ1-4, with 9 bases lining up with TRBD1. This CDR3 is 14 amino acids long. The germline gives CDR1 LGHNT, CDR2 FRNRAP. The V segment lost 6 bases and the J segment 7 bases; nucleotides outside the gene matches: 6. For the CDR3, the DNA is TGTGCTAGTGGGCCGGGACAGGGCGCTGAAAAACTGTTTTTT. Translating gives CASGPGQGAEKLFF.

This clone was counted only a few times. Mismatch with germline at one junction end may stem from a read error. The chain joins TRBV10-3 to TRBJ1-1; D is perhaps TRBD1 (6 bases). There are 14 residues in the CDR3. Germline CDR1 reads ENHRY; CDR2 reads SYGVKD. The CDR3 spells CAVRGAKQNTEAFF. For the CDR3, the DNA is TGTGCCGTCAGGGGAGCGAAACAAAACACTGAAGCTTTCTTT.

The genes are TRBV6-5 and TRBJ1-2; 10 bases are shared with TRBD1. The CDR3 contains 14 residues. With V trimmed by 5 bases and J by 5 bases, 5 bases remained unmatched. Germline V gene lookup returns CDR1 MNHEY and CDR2 SVGAGI. CDR3 nucleotide sequence: TGTGCCAGCAGTCATCCGGGACAGGGGTATGGCTACACCTTC. Its protein product is CASSHPGQGYGYTF.

The chain joins TRBV11-1 to TRBJ2-5; maybe TRBD1 (5 bases). The CDR3 length is 16 residues. Trimming removed 0 bases at V and 2 bases at J, with 13 bases between. Germline CDR1 is SGHAT and CDR2 is FQDESV (reference sequence). The CDR3 here is CASSLAPWRTQETQYF. The CDR3 bases are TGTGCCAGCAGCTTAGCTCCCTGGCGGACACAAGAGACCCAGTACTTC.

The chain joins TRBV30 to TRBJ1-4; a weak D match, TRBD1 (6 bases). Germline V gives CDR1 GTSNPN, CDR2 SVGIG (reference sequence). Deletions cut 6 bases from V and 8 bases from J, with 16 bases between. This CDR3 spans 13 amino acids. The CDR3 region is CACQQGVVEKLFF. The CDR3 DNA follows: TGTGCCTGCCAACAGGGCGTCGTGGAAAAACTGTTTTTT.

V usage is TRBV6-1 and J usage is TRBJ1-2; no clear D. The CDR3 sequence is 14 residues long. V was cut by 4 bases and J by 2 bases, with 11 bases left in between. The V gene's germline CDR1 is MNHNS and CDR2 SASEGT. CDR3 protein: CASSVEGVNYGYTF. The DNA for the CDR3 is TGTGCCAGCAGTGTAGAGGGAGTAAACTATGGCTACACCTTC.

This chain joins TRBV2 and TRBJ2-7; 9 bases are shared with TRBD1. This CDR3 is built from 14 residues. Germline V gene data show CDR1 as SNHLY and CDR2 as FYNNEI. V gave up 7 bases and J gave up 1 base; unmatched junction bases: 5. The CDR3 is CASKTGGSSYEQYF. The CDR3 coding sequence is TGTGCCAGCAAGACAGGGGGATCGTCCTACGAGCAGTACTTC.

The gene calls are TRBV5-1 and TRBJ1-2; 7 positions agree with TRBD1. The CDR3 is made up of 13 amino acids. The V gene's germline CDR1 is SGHRS and CDR2 YFSETQ. Germline trimming cut 4 bases from V and 8 bases from J; bases unmatched to any gene: 8. The CDR3 DNA follows: TGCGCCAGCAGCCATGGACAGGAGGAAGGCTACACCTTC. It yields the protein CASSHGQEEGYTF.

The chain is built from TRBV5-8 and TRBJ2-7; 8 positions agree with TRBD1. Germline CDR1 reads SGHTS; CDR2 reads YDEGEE. V lost 0 bases, J lost 4 bases, and 6 bases stayed unmatched. The CDR3 consists of 15 residues. The CDR3 DNA is TGTGCCAGCAGCTTGGTGGGGACAGGACTTTACGAGCAGTACTTC. Its protein is CASSLVGTGLYEQYF.

The J gene is TRBJ2-1, the V gene TRBV5-4; possible D gene TRBD2, 7 bases. The CDR3 runs 13 residues. Trimming cost V 4 bases and J 7 bases, with 12 bases left between them. Germline CDR1 SGHNT, CDR2 YYREEE (reference sequence). CDR3 in amino acids: CASSAGAVNEQFF. The DNA for the CDR3 is TGTGCCAGCAGCGCGGGGGCCGTAAATGAGCAGTTCTTC. The full variable domain, its missing parts supplied by reference TRBV5-4 and TRBJ2-1, is ETGVTQSPTHLIKTRGQQVTLRCSSQSGHNTVSWYQQALGQGPQFIFQYYREEENGRGNFPPRFSGLQFPNYSSELNVNALELDDSALYLCASSAGAVNEQFFGPGTRLTVL.

The rearrangement links TRBV19 to TRBJ1-1; D gene unclear. CDR3 size: 12 residues. Trimming left V 7 bases short and J 5 bases short, with 11 bases between. Germline loops: CDR1 LNHDA, CDR2 SQIVND (reference sequence). CDR3 sequence: CASTRVWTEAFF. The DNA of the CDR3 is TGTGCCAGTACGAGGGTATGGACTGAAGCTTTCTTT. Full variable domain (missing parts from reference TRBV19 and TRBJ1-1): DGGITQSPKYLFRKEGQNVTLSCEQNLNHDAMYWYRQDPGQGLRLIYYSQIVNDFQKGDIAEGYSVSREKKESFPLTVTSAQKNPTAFYLCASTRVWTEAFFGQGTRLTVV.

The chain is built from TRBV5-1 and TRBJ1-2; a weak D match, TRBD1 (5 bases). The CDR3 sequence is 13 residues long. V lost 2 bases and J lost 5, with 10 bases in between. The V gene's germline CDR1 is SGHRS and CDR2 YFSETQ. The CDR3: CASSLQTGYGYTF. The CDR3, as DNA: TGCGCCAGCAGCTTACAAACAGGTTATGGCTACACCTTC.

The rearrangement uses TRBV4-2 and TRBJ2-1; D possibly corresponds to TRBD1 (5 bases). Germline V CDR1 and CDR2: LGHNA, YNFKEQ. The CDR3 totals 15 residues. The V and J ends lost 0 bases and 7 bases respectively, with 13 bases between them. CDR3 sequence reads: CASSQEQAEGNEQFF. DNA of the CDR3: TGTGCCAGCAGCCAAGAACAGGCCGAAGGTAATGAGCAGTTCTTC.

The J gene is TRBJ1-2, the V gene TRBV4-1; 7 bases are shared with TRBD1. The ends lost 4 bases at V and 3 bases at J; junction bases unmatched: 11. In germline, CDR1 is MGHRA, CDR2 YSYEKL. The CDR3 spans 16 residues. The CDR3 reads CASSLRQGLSDYGYTF. In nucleotides, the CDR3 is TGCGCCAGCAGCCTACGACAGGGTCTAAGCGACTATGGCTACACCTTC.